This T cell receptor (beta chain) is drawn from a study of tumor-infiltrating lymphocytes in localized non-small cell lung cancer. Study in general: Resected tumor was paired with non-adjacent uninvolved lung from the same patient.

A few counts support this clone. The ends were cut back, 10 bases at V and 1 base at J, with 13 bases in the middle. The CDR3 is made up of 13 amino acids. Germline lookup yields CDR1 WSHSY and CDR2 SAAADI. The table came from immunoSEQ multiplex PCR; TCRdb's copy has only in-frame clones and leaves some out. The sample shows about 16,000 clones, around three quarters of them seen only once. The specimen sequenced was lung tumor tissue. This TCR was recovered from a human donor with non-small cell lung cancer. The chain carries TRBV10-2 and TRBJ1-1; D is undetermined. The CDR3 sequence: CATLNMGNTEAFF. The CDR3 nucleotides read TGCGCCACCCTTAATATGGGGAACACTGAAGCTTTCTTT.